This TCR beta chain appears in the sequencing data of a study of blood T cell repertoires in COVID-19. Overall study: COVID-19 samples, acute and convalescent, were from the United States, Italy and Spain. In each case, the material was cDNA or gDNA derived from T cells, B-cell-depleted T cells, or PBMCs.

Per the study methods: How many nucleated cells were present was estimated from reference gene primer amplification. Method: immunoSEQ multiplex PCR; TCRdb's copy keeps in-frame clones and lacks some. V, J and clone size reflect that table, while D and trimming were determined from the DNA. The sample lists roughly 100,000 clones, approximately 87% occurring once. With V trimmed by 7 bases and J by 6 bases, 4 bases remained unmatched. Per germline, CDR1 MNHNY and CDR2 SVGAGI (reference sequence). CDR3 length: 15 amino acids. This TCR derives from a human donor in a cohort sampled during active or convalescent COVID-19. The V and J genes are TRBV6-6 and TRBJ2-1, with 15 bases lining up with TRBD2. Sequencing used peripheral blood. The CDR3 DNA reads as TGTGCCAGCACCCGGACTAGCGGGGGGGCCAATGAGCAGTTCTTC. Translation: CASTRTSGGANEQFF.